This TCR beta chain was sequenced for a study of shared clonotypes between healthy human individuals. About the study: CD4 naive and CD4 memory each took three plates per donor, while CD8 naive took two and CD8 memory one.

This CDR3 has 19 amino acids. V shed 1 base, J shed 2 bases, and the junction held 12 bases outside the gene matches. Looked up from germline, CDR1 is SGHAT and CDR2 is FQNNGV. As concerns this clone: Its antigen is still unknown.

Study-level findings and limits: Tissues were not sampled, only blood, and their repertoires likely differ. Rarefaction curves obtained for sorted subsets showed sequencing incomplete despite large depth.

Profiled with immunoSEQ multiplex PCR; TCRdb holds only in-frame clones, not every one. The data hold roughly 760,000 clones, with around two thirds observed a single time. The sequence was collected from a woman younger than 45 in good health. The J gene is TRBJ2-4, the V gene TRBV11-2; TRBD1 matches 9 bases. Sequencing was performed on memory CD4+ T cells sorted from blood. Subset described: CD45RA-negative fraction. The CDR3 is CASSLVGGGTGWSKNIQYF. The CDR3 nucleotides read TGTGCCAGCAGCTTAGTAGGTGGTGGGACAGGGTGGTCCAAAAACATTCAGTACTTC.